This T cell receptor beta chain was identified in a study of blood T cell repertoires in COVID-19. Overall study: Spain, Italy and the United States supplied samples that represented acute and convalescent COVID-19.

Some clones are missing from TCRdb's copy, which holds only in-frame ones; the method was immunoSEQ multiplex PCR. The data show 200,000 to 250,000 clones, 70% to 90% seen once. With V trimmed by 5 bases and J by 0 bases, 1 base remained unmatched. The CDR3 is made up of 14 amino acids. Germline V gene lookup returns CDR1 SGHNT and CDR2 YENEEA. Sequenced: peripheral blood. This TCR was sampled from a woman younger than 45 who had recovered from COVID-19. The chain links TRBV11-3 to TRBJ2-3; TRBD1 agrees at 8 bases. DNA of the CDR3: TGTGCCAGCAGCCACAGGGGGAGCACAGATACGCAGTATTTT. This translates into CASSHRGSTDTQYF.